These T cell receptor beta chains were read from a single sample in a study of cytomegalovirus exposure and HLA in healthy donors. Sequencing used immunoSEQ multiplex PCR; TCRdb keeps in-frame clones, though not all of them. The repertoire holds some 150,000 clones, roughly four fifths seen once, with approximately 6.1% in the top ten. The sequenced material came from PBMCs. The receptors were gathered from a man aged 30 to 39 in good health and CMV-seropositive. The CDR3 runs from the conserved cysteine through the conserved F or W. The D gene is left open where the match is weak. Clone size is stated in some rows and not others, as once, few, many or a class when expanded.

v_gene	d_gene	j_gene	abundance	CDR3nt	CDR3aa
TRBV6-4	-	TRBJ1-2	-	TGTGCCAGCACCGGGGGGGTCTATGGCTACACCTTC	CASTGGVYGYTF
TRBV10-3	-	TRBJ1-4	-	TGTGCCATCAGTGACAGGGAAGATGAAAAACTGTTTTTT	CAISDREDEKLFF
TRBV29-1	-	TRBJ2-7	-	TGCAGCGGCAGGGGCGGGAGTTTTTCCGAGCAGTACTTC	CSGRGGSFSEQYF
TRBV29-1	-	TRBJ2-5	-	TGCAGCGTTATGACGGGAGCCCAAGAGACCCAGTACTTC	CSVMTGAQETQYF
TRBV2	TRBD1	TRBJ2-6	-	TGTGCCAGCAGTGAGCGGGACAGGGGCGCTGGGGCCAACGTCCTGACTTTC	CASSERDRGAGANVLTF
TRBV11-3	-	TRBJ2-7	-	TGTGCCAGCAGCTTTCAGGGTGTTGACTACGAGCAGTACTTC	CASSFQGVDYEQYF
TRBV19	-	TRBJ2-3	-	TGTGCCAGTAGTAGTCCTGGCGCAGTCCCCGCAGGGGATACGCAGTATTTT	CASSSPGAVPAGDTQYF
TRBV6-5	TRBD2	TRBJ2-1	-	TGTGCCAGCAGCCTCTCCCTAGCGGATTACAATGAGCAGTTCTTC	CASSLSLADYNEQFF
TRBV5-4	TRBD1	TRBJ2-4	-	TGTGCCAGCAGCCTAGGGGACAGGGGGAAAAACATTCAGTACTTC	CASSLGDRGKNIQYF
TRBV4-2	TRBD2	TRBJ2-3	-	TGTGCCAGCAGCCAAGAGAGAAGCGGGAGGGCCACAGATACGCAGTATTTT	CASSQERSGRATDTQYF
TRBV7-9	TRBD2	TRBJ2-1	-	TGTGCCAGCAGCTCGGGACTAGCGGGAGTCACCTACAATGAGCAGTTCTTC	CASSSGLAGVTYNEQFF
TRBV28	-	TRBJ1-5	-	TGTGCCAGCAGTGTAAGATTCAGTGACAATCAGCCCCAGCATTTT	CASSVRFSDNQPQHF
TRBV6-1	-	TRBJ2-3	-	TGTGCCAGCAGTTTAAGGGGGGATACGCAGTATTTT	CASSLRGDTQYF
TRBV28	TRBD2	TRBJ2-1	-	TGTGCCAGCAGTTCCACTAGCGGGAATGAGCAGTTCTTC	CASSSTSGNEQFF
TRBV5-4	TRBD1	TRBJ2-1	-	TGTGCCACCCCTGGGGACAGGGTCGATGAGCAGTTCTTC	CATPGDRVDEQFF
TRBV7-8	TRBD1	TRBJ1-5	-	TGTGCCAGCAGCTTAGGTGGACAGGGGCCCAGCAATCAGCCCCAGCATTTT	CASSLGGQGPSNQPQHF
TRBV2	TRBD1	TRBJ2-7	-	TGTGCCAGCAGATTAAACAGGGGGGACGAGCAGTACTTC	CASRLNRGDEQYF
TRBV10-3	TRBD1	TRBJ1-2	-	TGTGCCATCCAAAATCTGACAGGGACCATCGACACCTTC	CAIQNLTGTIDTF
TRBV5-1	TRBD2	TRBJ2-2	-	TGCGCCAGCAGCTTTCGGGGGGACACCGGGGAGCTGTTTTTT	CASSFRGDTGELFF
TRBV18	TRBD2	TRBJ2-3	-	TGTGCCAGCTCACGAGCGGGACTAGCGGGAGGAGATACGCAGTATTTT	CASSRAGLAGGDTQYF
TRBV28	TRBD1	TRBJ2-5	few	TGTGCCAGCAGTTTGGGGCAGGGGGCTATAAAGACCCAGTACTTC	CASSLGQGAIKTQYF
TRBV13	TRBD1	TRBJ2-5	-	TGTGCCAGCAGCATCGCGGGGTTGACAGGGGGGTACCAAGAGACCCAGTACTTC	CASSIAGLTGGYQETQYF
TRBV25-1	-	TRBJ2-7	-	TGTGCCAGCAGTGGAAGACACGGCGCCTACGAGCAGTACTTC	CASSGRHGAYEQYF
TRBV5-1	-	TRBJ2-7	-	TGCGCCAGCAGCTTGTCCGTCTACGAGCAGTACTTC	CASSLSVYEQYF
TRBV7-9	TRBD1	TRBJ2-3	-	TGTGCCAGCAGCCCGACAGGGGGCGCCGCAGATACGCAGTATTTT	CASSPTGGAADTQYF
TRBV30	-	TRBJ1-6	-	TGTGCCTGGACACAATACTCCTATAATTCACCCCTCCACTTT	CAWTQYSYNSPLHF
TRBV28	-	TRBJ2-1	-	TGTGCCAGCAGCTTCCGGGGAATGTACAATGAGCAGTTCTTC	CASSFRGMYNEQFF
TRBV19	TRBD1	TRBJ1-5	-	TGTGCCAGTAGTTTCGGGACAGTGAATAGCAATCAGCCCCAGCATTTT	CASSFGTVNSNQPQHF
TRBV4-3	-	TRBJ1-5	-	TGCGCCAGCAGCCCAAGAACCCGTTGCGGACAGCCCCAGCATTTT	CASSPRTRCGQPQHF
TRBV7-9	TRBD1	TRBJ2-2	-	TGTGCCAGCAGCCCAGACAGGGCCTCGAACACCGGGGAGCTGTTTTTT	CASSPDRASNTGELFF
TRBV11-2	-	TRBJ1-5	-	TGTGCCAGCAGCTTAGCTTCAGGTAATCAGCCCCAGCATTTT	CASSLASGNQPQHF
TRBV7-6	TRBD2	TRBJ2-1	-	TGTGCTAGCACCAGGGGCAGCGGGGGGCGGAATGAGCAGTTCTTC	CASTRGSGGRNEQFF
TRBV6-5	TRBD1	TRBJ1-1	-	TGTGCCAGCAGTCTTTCGGACAGGGGAGGAGCTTTCTTT	CASSLSDRGGAFF
TRBV7-6	TRBD2	TRBJ2-7	-	TGTGCCAGCAGCTTAGTTCCTAGCGGGTCCCACGAGCAGTACTTC	CASSLVPSGSHEQYF
TRBV29-1	TRBD2	TRBJ2-3	once	TGCAGCGGCCGCGGGGGGGGCACAGATACGCAGTATTTT	CSGRGGGTDTQYF
TRBV7-2	TRBD1	TRBJ1-5	-	TGTGCCAGCAGCTTAGGGGGACAGGATCAGCCCCAGCATTTT	CASSLGGQDQPQHF
TRBV4-1	-	TRBJ1-5	few	TGCGCCAGCAGCCAAGAACCCGGGAATCCCGGTCAGCCCCAGCATTTT	CASSQEPGNPGQPQHF
TRBV27	TRBD1	TRBJ1-5	once	TGTGCCAGCCGCCGGGACAGGGACAGTCAGCCCCAGCATTTT	CASRRDRDSQPQHF
TRBV19	-	TRBJ2-5	-	TGTGCCAGTAGTATGACTGATATCCAAGAGACCCAGTACTTC	CASSMTDIQETQYF
TRBV29-1	TRBD2	TRBJ2-1	-	TGCAGCGGGGGTCTAGCGGGTGGAAACAATGAGCAGTTCTTC	CSGGLAGGNNEQFF
TRBV28	TRBD1	TRBJ1-1	-	TGTGCCAGCAGCGACGTATCTTACCGGGACAGAAATTGGTGGGGCACTGAAGCTTTCTTT	CASSDVSYRDRNWWGTEAFF
TRBV28	-	TRBJ1-1	-	TGTGCCAGCAGTTTTCCAACATCTCGTGGAGGCACTGAAGCTTTCTTT	CASSFPTSRGGTEAFF